The 18 T cell receptor beta chains given below trace back to one sample, sequenced in a study of OX40 agonist ivuxolimab in advanced cancers. Measured with immunoSEQ multiplex PCR; TCRdb has only the in-frame clones, and not every one. The repertoire holds some 60,000 clones, with approximately 90% as singletons. The source was CD4+ or CD8+ T cells sorted from blood, collected in a trial of the OX40 agonist ivuxolimab. These receptor sequences come from an adult with an advanced solid tumor such as melanoma, head and neck, liver or kidney cancer.

This rearrangement joins TRBV4-2 to TRBJ2-7, with a tentative D call TRBD1 (6 bases). V shed 1 base and J shed 3 bases, with 19 bases lying between them. There are 17 residues in the CDR3. Germline loops: CDR1 LGHNA, CDR2 YNFKEQ. This chain's CDR3 is CASSQAVATGSYYEQYF. The CDR3 DNA reads as TGTGCCAGCAGCCAAGCTGTGGCTACAGGGTCTTACTACGAGCAGTACTTC.

The chain links TRBV6-1 to TRBJ2-7; 8 positions agree with TRBD2. CDR3 length equals 13 residues. The trim removed 11 bases at V and 5 bases at J, leaving 11 bases unmatched. Germline-derived CDR1 and CDR2 are MNHNS and SASEGT. The CDR3 loop reads CAFLTDGRDEQYF. DNA of the CDR3: TGTGCCTTTCTCACAGACGGGAGGGACGAGCAGTACTTC.

V is TRBV27 and J is TRBJ2-1; D possibly uses TRBD1 or TRBD2 (5 bases each). Trimming took off 3 bases at V and 9 bases at J, with 15 bases between the two ends. The CDR3 covers 14 residues. Per germline, CDR1 MNHEY and CDR2 SMNVEV (reference sequence). CDR3 residues: CASSFSDWQGEQFF. As DNA, the CDR3 is TGTGCCAGCAGTTTTTCGGACTGGCAGGGTGAGCAGTTCTTC.

This chain connects TRBV27 to TRBJ2-1; D may be TRBD2 (5 bases). The CDR3 spans 13 residues. The germline V gene has CDR1 MNHEY and CDR2 SMNVEV (reference sequence). With 3 bases removed from V and 7 bases from J, the gap between germline ends came to 10 bases. CDR3 in amino acids: CASSFMRANEQFF. For the CDR3, the DNA is TGTGCCAGCAGTTTCATGAGGGCAAATGAGCAGTTCTTC.

The chain employs TRBV5-5 and TRBJ1-1; weak D call: TRBD1 (5 bases). Germline V gene sequence: CDR1 SGHKS, CDR2 YYEKEE (reference sequence). Trimming stripped 4 bases from V and 4 bases from J, with 11 bases between. The CDR3 runs to 13 residues. This CDR3 is CASSPAGGTEAFF. The CDR3 nucleotides are TGTGCCAGCAGCCCAGCCGGGGGCACTGAAGCTTTCTTT.

This sequence joins TRBV7-9 and TRBJ2-1; 7 bases are shared with TRBD2. From germline, CDR1 is SEHNR and CDR2 FQNEAQ (reference sequence). Trimming at V came to 4 bases and at J to 8 bases, leaving 17 bases not matched to a gene. CDR3 length: 17 amino acids. The CDR3 DNA reads as TGTGCCAGCAGCTCAGAACTTATTAGCGGGCCCTGGGATGAGCAGTTCTTC. It encodes CASSSELISGPWDEQFF.

The rearrangement joins TRBV5-8 to TRBJ2-5, with D possibly being TRBD1 (5 bases). This CDR3 region has 14 residues. Germline CDR1 is SGHTS and CDR2 is YDEGEE. The ends were cut back, 1 base at V and 5 bases at J, with 12 bases in the middle. The CDR3 DNA reads as TGTGCCAGCAGCTTGAGTTCAGGGTGGGAGACCCAGTACTTC. It encodes CASSLSSGWETQYF.

This chain joins TRBV7-6 and TRBJ1-1, with TRBD1 matching over 8 bases. The V gene end was trimmed by 1 base and the J gene end by 0 bases; junction bases not matched to a gene: 1. The CDR3 contains 15 residues. Germline V gene lookup returns CDR1 SGHVS and CDR2 FNYEAQ. DNA for the CDR3: TGTGCCAGCAGCTTAGGGACAGGGATGAACACTGAAGCTTTCTTT. Its translation: CASSLGTGMNTEAFF.

CDR3 nucleotides: TGTGCCAGCAGCCAAGACCGGTCGCCCTACGAGCAGTACTTC. Translating gives CASSQDRSPYEQYF. V and J are TRBV14 and TRBJ2-7, with no clear D. CDR3 size: 14 residues. CDR1 and CDR2 from the germline V gene are SGHDN and FVKESK. V was cut by 0 bases and J by 2 bases, with 8 bases left in between.

The CDR3 DNA follows: TGTGCCAGCAGCTTAACAGGCTCTGGAAACACCATATATTTT. This translates into CASSLTGSGNTIYF. The gene calls are TRBV7-2 and TRBJ1-3; D perhaps matches TRBD1 (5 bases). V was cut by 2 bases and J by 0 bases, with 5 bases left in between. This CDR3 comprises 14 residues. CDR1 SGHTA and CDR2 FQGNSA come from the germline V gene.

In this sample, this clone turned up once. CDR3 in amino acids: CASSVGQKNTEAFF. In DNA form, the CDR3 reads TGTGCCAGCAGCGTGGGACAGAAGAACACTGAAGCTTTCTTT. The rearrangement uses TRBV9 and TRBJ1-1, with 7 nucleotides matching TRBD1. Germline lookup yields CDR1 SGDLS and CDR2 YYNGEE. The CDR3 runs 14 residues. Trimming cost V 2 bases and J 1 base; bases outside gene matches: 2.

The chain links TRBV6-1 to TRBJ1-1; tentative D call: TRBD1 (6 bases). The CDR3 runs 15 residues. Trimming stripped 0 bases from V and 2 bases from J, with 10 bases between. Germline lookup yields CDR1 MNHNS and CDR2 SASEGT. The CDR3: CASSEAQGINTEAFF. The CDR3 DNA follows: TGTGCCAGCAGTGAAGCGCAGGGGATCAACACTGAAGCTTTCTTT.

The chain employs TRBV10-3 and TRBJ1-3; 8 nucleotides agree with TRBD1. The CDR3 loop spans 18 amino acids. The J segment lost 3 bases and the V segment lost 7 bases, leaving 17 bases of the junction unmatched. From germline, CDR1 is ENHRY and CDR2 SYGVKD. Here the CDR3 DNA reads TGTGCCATCAAGGTCTGGACAGGGACGTTTTCCAGTGGAAACACCATATATTTT. This encodes CAIKVWTGTFSSGNTIYF.

This rearrangement joins TRBV11-2 to TRBJ2-7; TRBD1 agrees at 7 bases. This CDR3 spans 14 amino acids. Germline V gene data show CDR1 as SGHAT and CDR2 as FQNNGV. The ends lost 5 bases at V and 3 bases at J; junction bases unmatched: 7. CDR3: CASSPGTAGYEQYF. CDR3 sequence (DNA): TGTGCCAGCAGCCCCGGGACAGCCGGCTACGAGCAGTACTTC.

This clone occurred once. The V gene is TRBV27, the J gene TRBJ1-2; tentative D call: TRBD1 (5 bases). V dropped 1 base and J dropped 0 bases, with 9 bases sitting between them. This CDR3 has 15 residues. The germline gives CDR1 MNHEY, CDR2 SMNVEV (reference sequence). CDR3 sequence: CASSLFQGTNYGYTF. The CDR3 DNA sequence: TGTGCCAGCAGTTTATTCCAGGGAACTAACTATGGCTACACCTTC.

The chain uses TRBV5-5 and TRBJ1-5; 8 bases align to TRBD1. CDR1 is SGHKS and CDR2 is YYEKEE in the germline V gene (reference sequence). V lost 4 bases and J lost 12; bases outside the gene matches: 12. CDR3 length equals 14 residues. This CDR3 is CASSIGQGQVLQHF. The CDR3 coding sequence is TGTGCCAGCAGCATAGGACAGGGCCAGGTTCTCCAGCATTTT.

As concerns this clone: Mismatch with germline at one junction end may stem from a read error. This rearrangement joins TRBV29-1 to TRBJ2-7; D is perhaps TRBD1 or TRBD2 (6 bases each). The V gene's germline CDR1 is SQVTM and CDR2 ANQGSEA. The CDR3 is made up of 10 amino acids. The DNA of the CDR3 is TGCAGCGTTGGGGGGGCCCCCTCGGACTTC. Protein product: CSVGGAPSDF.

The chain combines TRBV11-3 with TRBJ2-7; 7 positions match TRBD2. The CDR3 is made up of 15 amino acids. Losses at the gene ends were 5 bases for V and 3 bases for J; bases not matched to a gene: 10. Per the germline V gene, CDR1 is SGHNT and CDR2 is YENEEA. The CDR3 nucleotides read TGTGCCAGCAGCACTCGACTAGCTCCCTACTACGAGCAGTACTTC. As protein: CASSTRLAPYYEQYF.